Below, one T cell receptor beta chain is given with its context. At least ten counts were recorded for this clonotype. Its recognized antigen is unknown. No base qualities exist here, and no much larger clone lies one base off it. Library preparation employed 5' RACE. Instrument used: Illumina HiSeq 2000. A universal primer binding site was introduced by template switching, and a unique molecular identifier was present in the final cDNA, enabling accurate counting of TCR cDNA molecules. First-strand cDNA for TCR alpha and beta chains was synthesized from specific primers in the conserved constant-segment region. Each cDNA library was double barcoded, with a SMART-Mk sample barcode plus Illumina barcodes, to control for contamination. TruSeq adapter sequences, together with Illumina sample barcodes, were added in two successive PCR steps. The Illumina HiSeq platform was used with custom primers to sequence TCR alpha and beta cDNA libraries. Per the original workflow: Unique molecular identifiers were extracted from raw reads with MiGEC, and CDR3 positions were determined with MiXCR. For each individual, recombination models were inferred using an EM algorithm with the repgenHMM and IGoR tools. The analysis of shared clonotypes was done with the tcR package in R, with sharing normalized by the product of cloneset sizes. To study raw recombination without the effects of thymic and clonal selection, out-of-frame nonproductive sequences were analyzed. TCRdb trimmed public reads at Q25 via fastp, called clones via MiXCR and kept in-frame beta chains. When rows share a CDR3 protein, they turn into one entry using the most common DNA and genes. TCRdb's processing, not the study's, gives the V and J calls here. This sample is represented by 150,000 or so distinct CDR3 sequences; 3.5% of them were singletons. The ten most abundant clones make up 8.1% of the sample.

These data come from a study of identical twins (dated by TCRdb to between 2015 and 2016). About the full investigation: TCR alpha and beta repertoires from monozygotic twins, unrelated adults of various ages and cord blood were deep-sequenced to test whether fetal clonotypes persist. To rule out contamination, replicate twin experiments were performed at different times with different library preparation protocols. Overall study outcomes, separate from this receptor: Recombination models systematically underestimated out-of-frame TCR alpha sharing in monozygotic twins but agreed with sharing between unrelated individuals. Out-of-frame TCR alpha sequences shared between twins showed an excess of low generation-probability sequences compared with coincidental sharing between unrelated individuals. In beta out-of-frame sequences, excess twin sharing was weaker, because having fewer shared sequences lowered the signal-to-noise ratio. Because the same donors could not be followed over many years, the conclusions relied on cross-sectional statistical analysis. Zero-insertion analyses could be partly confounded by invariant T cells such as MAIT and iNKT, though diverse VJ usage argued against such confounding for most clonotypes. Abundant cord blood beta clonotypes had fewer insertions, young adult naive repertoires showed a similar but weaker trend, and memory repertoires showed no such trend.

The CDR3, cysteine through phenylalanine, is 12 amino acids long. The entry retains the CDR3 DNA only, 36 bases that are in frame from base 1. V sheds 9 bases and J sheds 5 bases, leaving 11 bases between their ends. The germline V gene supplies CDR1 ENHRY and CDR2 SYGVKD. Every donor was a healthy Caucasian. Using Miltenyi CD45RO+ enrichment and human naive T-cell isolation kits, memory (CD45RO+) and naive T cells were isolated from PBMC. The V and J segments used are TRBV10-3 and TRBJ2-1; the D gene could be either TRBD1 or TRBD2, each agreeing at 5 bases. Sequencing was done on a sample of memory T cells sorted from blood. The cell subset or site label corresponds to: CD45RO+ enriched T cells. The clonotype originates from a man in his late teens or twenties in good health. The CDR3 loop reads CAITGTNNEQFF. The sequenced DNA is TGTGCCATAACCGGGACCAACAATGAGCAGTTCTTC.